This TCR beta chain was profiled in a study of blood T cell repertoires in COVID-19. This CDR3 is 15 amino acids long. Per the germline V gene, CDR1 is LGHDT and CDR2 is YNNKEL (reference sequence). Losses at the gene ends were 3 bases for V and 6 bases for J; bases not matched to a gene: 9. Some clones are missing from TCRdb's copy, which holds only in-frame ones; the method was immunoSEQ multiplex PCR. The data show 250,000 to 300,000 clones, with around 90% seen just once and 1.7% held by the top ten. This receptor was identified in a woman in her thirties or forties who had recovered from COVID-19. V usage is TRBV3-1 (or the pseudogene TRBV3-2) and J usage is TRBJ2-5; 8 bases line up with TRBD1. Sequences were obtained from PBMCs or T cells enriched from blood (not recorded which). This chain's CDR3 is CASSQTGATMQTQYF. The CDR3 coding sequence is TGTGCCAGCAGCCAGACAGGGGCTACGATGCAGACCCAGTACTTC.